A selection of T cell receptor beta chains follows, all from one sample in a study of shared clonotypes between healthy human individuals. Profiled with immunoSEQ multiplex PCR; TCRdb holds only in-frame clones, not every one. The sample lists roughly 2,500,000 clones, 93% occurring once. The sequenced sample was naive CD4+ T cells from PBMCs. These receptors were taken from a man aged 18-30 years in good health. Some clones in this sample may be carry-over from other donors' samples. Each CDR3 is given with its conserved first and last residue. The D gene is left open where the match is weak. Not every row has a clone size; where given, it reads once, few, many or a size class.

D gene	V gene	J gene	clone size	CDR3 DNA	CDR3 protein
-	TRBV5-1	TRBJ2-2	-	TGCGCCAGCAGCTTGGCCGGGTCGACCGGGGAGCTGTTTTTT	CASSLAGSTGELFF
-	TRBV7-3	TRBJ2-2	-	TGTGCCAGCAGCCCTCTTGGCGGGGAGCTGTTTTTT	CASSPLGGELFF
-	TRBV28	TRBJ2-7	-	TGTGCCAGCAGTTCCGTCCTTCCCTACGAGCAGTACTTC	CASSSVLPYEQYF
TRBD2	TRBV5-1	TRBJ2-3	-	TGCGCCAGCAGCTTGGGGACTAGCTCGTATACGCAGTATTTT	CASSLGTSSYTQYF
-	TRBV5-1	TRBJ2-1	-	TGCGCCAGCAGCTTAGCGGGCGACTCCTACAATGAGCAGTTCTTC	CASSLAGDSYNEQFF
TRBD1	TRBV25-1	TRBJ2-5	-	TGTGCCAGCAAGAAAGGACAGGGTGGAGGGACCCAGTACTTC	CASKKGQGGGTQYF
-	TRBV28	TRBJ2-2	-	TGTGCCAGCTGGGGGCGGGAGAACACCGGGGAGCTGTTTTTT	CASWGRENTGELFF
-	TRBV11-3	TRBJ2-7	-	TGTGCCAGCAGCCCTACTGGGGGCTCCTACGAGCAGTACTTC	CASSPTGGSYEQYF
-	TRBV7-9	TRBJ1-3	-	TGTGCCAGCAGCCCGGCCGGAAGAAACACCATATATTTT	CASSPAGRNTIYF
-	TRBV5-1	TRBJ2-3	-	TGCGCCAGCAGCCCGTCGGTAGGGACCCTCGCAGATACGCAGTATTTT	CASSPSVGTLADTQYF
-	TRBV7-9	TRBJ2-3	-	TGTGCCAGCAGCCTTCGGACTCCCAGCACAGATACGCAGTATTTT	CASSLRTPSTDTQYF
-	TRBV28	TRBJ1-2	-	TGTGCCAGCAGTTTCGTGAGGGGCGCCTCTGGGGGCTACACCTTC	CASSFVRGASGGYTF
TRBD1	TRBV7-2	TRBJ2-7	-	TGTGCCAGCAGCTTATCAGGGACAGCCTACGAGCAGTACTTC	CASSLSGTAYEQYF
-	TRBV5-4	TRBJ2-2	once	TGTGCCAGCAGCTGGTCAGGGAGATCGACCGCCGGGGAGCTGTTTTTT	CASSWSGRSTAGELFF